This T cell receptor beta chain was sequenced in a study of blood T cell repertoires in COVID-19. Study information: PBMCs, B-cell-depleted T cells, or T cells were the source of the cDNA or gDNA that made up the material.

The CDR3 sequence is 13 residues long. Germline V gives CDR1 SGHAT, CDR2 FQNNGV. The V gene lost 6 bases and the J gene lost 3 bases, with 12 bases spanning the gap. Per the study methods: Reference gene primer amplification gave nucleated cell count estimates. Assay used: immunoSEQ multiplex PCR; TCRdb lists only in-frame clones, some missing. That table is the source of V, J and clone size, and D and trimming were worked out from the DNA. The table includes about 140,000 clones, more than 75% detected once. The receptor comes from a man older than 75 with acute or convalescent COVID-19. The sample comprised peripheral blood. This sequence joins TRBV11-2 and TRBJ2-7; D gene ambiguous. For the CDR3, the DNA is TGTGCCAGCAGTTACTTGCCCCTCTACGAGCAGTACTTC. Its protein product is CASSYLPLYEQYF.